What follows are 2 T cell receptor beta chains derived from one specimen sequenced in a study of T cell clones after liver transplantation. Using immunoSEQ multiplex PCR, the repertoire was profiled, and TCRdb retains in-frame clones only, with some absent. The profile shows over 100,000 clones, 75% to 90% of them singletons. The material sequenced was CD4+ T cells from blood, taken before liver transplant. These receptors all stem from a human donor who received a liver transplant.

The chain links TRBV6-1 to TRBJ2-3; D might be TRBD2 (6 bases). Trimming left V 4 bases short and J 7 bases short, with 9 bases between. CDR3 size: 12 residues. In germline, CDR1 is MNHNS, CDR2 SASEGT. Here the CDR3 DNA reads TGTGCCAGCAGTGTTGGGGGGAATACGCAGTATTTT. It translates to CASSVGGNTQYF.

This clone was seen only a few times. The chain carries TRBV6-6 and TRBJ2-3, with 8 bases that match TRBD1. Germline loops: CDR1 MNHNY, CDR2 SVGAGI (reference sequence). V was pared by 5 bases and J by 2 bases, with 6 bases of the junction left unmatched. This CDR3 has 15 amino acids. CDR3 loop: CASSDRGSPTDTQYF. The CDR3, as DNA: TGTGCCAGCAGTGACAGGGGATCTCCCACAGATACGCAGTATTTT.